The following is a T cell receptor beta chain sequence with its context. Antigen specificity is unknown. Germline values: CDR1 MNHEY, CDR2 SMNVEV (reference sequence). The CDR3 has 15 amino acids. The sample belongs to a study of monozygotic twins with inflammatory bowel disease. Whole-study results and caveats: Compared with healthy twins, IBD patients shared fewer clonotypes with others, especially with disease activity. It was in IBD patients that TCRbeta diversity (inverse Simpson) was lower than in healthy co-twins.

Two nested PCRs, run for around 15 and 9 cycles, were applied to TCRalpha and TCRbeta cDNA. TCRdb reprocessed the 5' RACE reads and keeps a single row for each CDR3 protein, giving no DNA. The sample includes around 370,000 distinct CDR3 sequences. The chain is built from TRBV27 and TRBJ2-3; the D gene TCRdb calls, TRBD1, cannot be checked with no DNA. Sequencing input: blood. The clonotype originates from a human donor with ulcerative colitis or Crohn's disease, or a healthy co-twin of an affected twin (not recorded which). CDR3 loop: CASSFPGQGTDTQYF.